Shown below are 15 T cell receptor beta chains from a single sample sequenced in a study of Ad26.COV2.S vaccination and SARS-CoV-2 variants. Assay: immunoSEQ multiplex PCR; the TCRdb copy retains only in-frame clones and omits some. This sample yields roughly 100,000 clones, of which less than 85% are seen a single time; around 15% belongs to the top ten. This material consisted of peripheral blood, taken after recovery from COVID-19. These receptors all stem from a human donor who had recovered from COVID-19.

V usage is TRBV7-6 and J usage is TRBJ1-6, with a weak D call TRBD1 (5 bases). CDR3 length: 14 residues. V shed 5 bases and J shed 8 bases, with 13 bases lying between them. Germline assignment: CDR1 SGHVS and CDR2 FNYEAQ. Written as DNA, the CDR3 is TGTGCCAGCAGCGCCGGGACGGGAGATTCACCCCTCCACTTT. Its translation: CASSAGTGDSPLHF.

This clone came up once. The J gene is TRBJ1-4, the V gene TRBV5-1; no reliable D call. Trimming pared 1 base from V and 0 bases from J, leaving 7 bases between. The CDR3 extends over 15 amino acids. Germline V gene lookup returns CDR1 SGHRS and CDR2 YFSETQ. The CDR3 sequence: CASSLNSATNEKLFF. In DNA, the CDR3 is TGCGCCAGCAGCTTGAACAGCGCAACTAATGAAAAACTGTTTTTT.

The chain has TRBV28 and TRBJ1-1, with a weak D call TRBD1 (6 bases). V lost 4 bases, J lost 1 base, and 13 bases lay in between. The germline V gene has CDR1 MDHEN and CDR2 SYDVKM. The CDR3 contains 15 residues. The CDR3 sequence: CASSSTGFGNTEAFF. DNA of the CDR3: TGTGCCAGCAGTTCTACAGGGTTCGGGAACACTGAAGCTTTCTTT.

This chain joins TRBV6-5 and TRBJ2-5; 10 bases line up with TRBD2. Germline CDR1 reads MNHEY; CDR2 reads SVGAGI. The CDR3 runs to 15 residues. V lost 4 bases and J lost 4; bases outside the gene matches: 6. The CDR3 loop reads CASSSSGGWGETQYF. As DNA, the CDR3 is TGTGCCAGCAGTTCTAGCGGGGGCTGGGGAGAGACCCAGTACTTC.

The genes are TRBV12-5 and TRBJ2-7; possible D gene TRBD1, 5 bases. V was pared by 0 bases and J by 0 bases, with 12 bases between. CDR1 and CDR2 from the germline V gene are LGHNT and FRNRAP. The length of the CDR3 is 16 residues. The CDR3 DNA reads as TGTGCTAGTGGTTTGGTCCCAGGGTTCAGCTCCTACGAGCAGTACTTC. Translation gives CASGLVPGFSSYEQYF.

V usage is TRBV30 and J usage is TRBJ1-6; weak D call: TRBD1 (5 bases). The germline gives CDR1 GTSNPN, CDR2 SVGIG (reference sequence). The CDR3 contains 14 residues. Trimming cost V 4 bases and J 9 bases, with 16 bases left between them. The CDR3 spells CAWMGTVRGSPLHF. As DNA, the CDR3 is TGTGCCTGGATGGGGACCGTCCGGGGTTCACCCCTCCACTTT.

The chain employs TRBV15 and TRBJ2-1; weak D call: TRBD2 (6 bases). The CDR3 loop spans 16 amino acids. Per the germline V gene, CDR1 is LNHNV and CDR2 is YYDKDF (reference sequence). V was trimmed by 0 bases and J by 5 bases, leaving 14 bases between them. This chain's CDR3 is CATSRDGGNGDNEQFF. The CDR3 DNA reads as TGTGCCACCAGCAGAGATGGGGGGAATGGGGACAATGAGCAGTTCTTC. Full variable domain (rest looked up from reference TRBV15 and TRBJ2-1): DAMVIQNPRYQVTQFGKPVTLSCSQTLNHNVMYWYQQKSSQAPKLLFHYYDKDFNNEADTPDNFQSRRPNTSFCFLDIRSPGLGDTAMYLCATSRDGGNGDNEQFFGPGTRLTVL.

The V gene is TRBV5-1, the J gene TRBJ1-5; tentative D call: TRBD1 (5 bases). Germline CDR1 is SGHRS and CDR2 is YFSETQ. V was shortened by 4 bases and J by 7 bases, with 18 bases between the two germline ends. This CDR3 has 15 residues. The CDR3 region has the DNA TGCGCCAGCAGCACGGGGGGAGGTGTAGACCAGCCCCAGCATTTT. Its translation: CASSTGGGVDQPQHF.

Only one count was recorded for this clone. In DNA, the CDR3 is TGCGCCAGCAGCCAAGTAGCCTCCTACGAGCAGTACTTC. It encodes CASSQVASYEQYF. The genes are TRBV5-1 and TRBJ2-7; D unclear. CDR3 length: 13 amino acids. Germline CDR1 reads SGHRS; CDR2 reads YFSETQ. V lost 4 bases, J lost 0 bases, and 8 bases lay in between.

The CDR3 sequence: CASSDKWGSQETQYF. CDR3 coding DNA: TGTGCCAGCAGCGACAAATGGGGTTCCCAAGAGACCCAGTACTTC. The chain is built from TRBV6-5 and TRBJ2-5; D not resolved. The germline V gene has CDR1 MNHEY and CDR2 SVGAGI. The CDR3 length is 15 residues. V shed 6 bases and J shed 1 base, with 15 bases lying between them.

The rearrangement joins TRBV27 to TRBJ2-1, with 9 bases fitting TRBD1. This CDR3 comprises 17 residues. Losses at the gene ends were 4 bases for V and 8 bases for J; bases not matched to a gene: 15. CDR1 is MNHEY and CDR2 is SMNVEV in the germline V gene (reference sequence). This CDR3 is CASSSHPPGQGLDEQFF. The DNA of the CDR3 is TGTGCCAGCAGTTCTCATCCACCGGGACAGGGTCTCGATGAGCAGTTCTTC.

This clone was detected only a few times. The V and J genes are TRBV30 and TRBJ1-1; the D is unclear. V gave up 1 base and J gave up 4 bases, with 13 bases separating them. This CDR3 comprises 14 residues. Germline V gene sequence: CDR1 GTSNPN, CDR2 SVGIG (reference sequence). Written as DNA, the CDR3 is TGTGCCTGGAGTGAGGGCCCAATCCCCACTGAAGCTTTCTTT. This sequence encodes CAWSEGPIPTEAFF.

V usage is TRBV5-4 and J usage is TRBJ1-1, with D possibly being TRBD1 (6 bases). Germline values: CDR1 SGHNT, CDR2 YYREEE (reference sequence). Trimming left V 0 bases short and J 1 base short, with 10 bases between. The CDR3 is 15 amino acids. The CDR3 DNA is TGTGCCAGCAGCTTGGAAGGGGACAAGAACACTGAAGCTTTCTTT. Residues: CASSLEGDKNTEAFF.

CDR3 loop: CASSQGLGGLAGSYEQYF. The DNA of the CDR3 is TGTGCCAGCAGCCAAGGCCTCGGCGGGCTAGCGGGCTCCTACGAGCAGTACTTC. The J gene is TRBJ2-7, the V gene TRBV4-2; 8 bases match TRBD2. This CDR3 contains 18 residues. The germline gives CDR1 LGHNA, CDR2 YNFKEQ. V shed 1 base and J 0 bases; nucleotides not matched to a gene: 11.

The CDR3 DNA reads TGCGCCAGCAGCTTTGGACGGGTCTCTGGGGCCAACGTCCTGACTTTC. This translates into CASSFGRVSGANVLTF. This rearrangement joins TRBV5-1 to TRBJ2-6; D not certain. The V gene lost 2 bases and the J gene lost 0 bases, with 9 bases spanning the gap. Germline V gene data show CDR1 as SGHRS and CDR2 as YFSETQ. The CDR3 covers 16 residues. Looking up the rest from reference TRBV5-1 and TRBJ2-6 gives the full variable domain: KAGVTQTPRYLIKTRGQQVTLSCSPISGHRSVSWYQQTPGQGLQFLFEYFSETQRNKGNFPGRFSGRQFSNSRSEMNVSTLELGDSALYLCASSFGRVSGANVLTFGAGSRLTVL.